This T cell receptor beta chain appears in the sequencing data of a study of blood T cell repertoires in COVID-19 (dated by TCRdb to 2020 to 2022). Background on the whole study: The collaborator samples originated in the United States, Italy and Spain and spanned the acute and convalescent phases of COVID-19. Deeply sampled blood TCRbeta repertoires from subjects exposed to, actively infected with, or recovered from COVID-19 were included in the dataset. The repertoires were released in a freely available public database meant as a resource for research on the immune response to SARS-CoV-2. The prospective study material was composed of cDNA or gDNA derived from T cells, B-cell-depleted T cells, or PBMCs. Nearly every sample came with metadata listing a de-identified subject ID, COVID-19 status, age in years and sex. Samples were obtained from the ongoing ImmuneRACE study (first 160 participants) and from 950 to 1,500 subjects provided by 6 global collaborators. Where HLA class I and class II types were available, the types were taken from metadata supplied by the sample provider, not from assay-based typing.

V drops 0 bases and J drops 7 bases, leaving 22 bases in between. CDR1 and CDR2 (MNHEY, SMNVEV) derive from the germline V gene (reference sequence). The CDR3 goes from the cysteine to the phenylalanine over 19 residues. Only the CDR3 portion is preserved as DNA: 57 bases, with reading frame beginning at the first base. A remark on this clone: Its antigen is unknown. Base qualities were left out, and no much larger clone turns up one base away.

TCRbeta CDR3 regions were amplified from genomic DNA using the immunoSEQ Assay, a bias-controlled multiplex PCR. On the authors' methods: Nucleated cell counts per sample were estimated from amplification of reference gene primers within the assay. To quantify the absolute abundance of each unique TCRbeta CDR3 rearrangement, sequence reads were collapsed and filtered. Productive Simpson clonality was computed per sample as the square root of Simpson's diversity index over productive rearrangements. TCRdb limited this immuneACCESS table to in-frame rearrangements with V and J called. A share of clones is missing; checked studies link under half to unresolved V genes, and the rest is unexplained. D and trimming were read from the DNA, whereas the V and J calls and clone size are those reported in that table. Within this sample are hundreds of thousands of clones, with over 75% of them counted one time only. Roughly 10% of the sample comes from the top ten.

The investigation overall reported the following: How much clinical and demographic metadata was included differed by source and by participant, and the metadata was provided uncurated.

One collaborating source in Seattle enrolled patients during active infection and followed them longitudinally through the course of disease. The collaborating institutions used their own protocols to collect whole blood in K2EDTA tubes. For TCRbeta analysis, collaborators shipped samples in one of three forms: frozen whole blood, isolated PBMCs, or DNA extracted from either of those sample types. Sample: peripheral blood. Recombination linked TRBV27 to TRBJ1-6; TRBD1 is possibly the D segment (5 matching bases). The receptor comes from a man in his fifties with COVID-19, enrolled during active disease. This receptor carries the CDR3 CASSLSSRRTGRTNSPLHF. The nucleotide sequence is given as TGTGCCAGCAGTTTATCGTCCCGCCGCACGGGTCGGACAAATTCACCCCTCCACTTT.